The rows below give T cell receptor beta chains drawn from one sample of a study of T cell responses to AZD1222 COVID-19 vaccine. Libraries were prepared by immunoSEQ multiplex PCR; TCRdb keeps only in-frame clonotypes and omits some of them. The sample has 120,000 or so clones, approximately 90% seen once. The sequencing here drew on peripheral blood, taken on day 0 of MenACWY control vaccination. The origin of the receptors is an adult in good health. The CDR3 runs from the conserved cysteine through the conserved F or W. The order of the fields is V gene, D gene, CDR3 length, J gene, clone size, CDR3 DNA, CDR3 protein. A D gene is named only where the DNA matches it firmly. Size values are once, few and many counts, or a class for expanded clones, and some rows have none.

v_gene: TRBV6-5
d_gene: TRBD1
len: 15
j_gene: TRBJ2-1
abundance: NA
CDR3nt: TGTGCCAGCAGTTCAGGGGACAGTCCCTACAATGAGCAGTTCTTC
CDR3aa: CASSSGDSPYNEQFF

v_gene: TRBV24-1
d_gene: TRBD1
len: 15
j_gene: TRBJ2-5
abundance: NA
CDR3nt: TGTGCCACCAGTGACCCCGGACAGGGGGTAGAGACCCAGTACTTC
CDR3aa: CATSDPGQGVETQYF

v_gene: TRBV29-1
d_gene: NA
len: 14
j_gene: TRBJ1-3
abundance: NA
CDR3nt: TGCAGCGTTGAAGATGGCCACCAAGGAAACACCATATATTTT
CDR3aa: CSVEDGHQGNTIYF

v_gene: TRBV4-3
d_gene: TRBD1
len: 14
j_gene: TRBJ2-7
abundance: NA
CDR3nt: TGCGCCAGCAGCCCCTCGGACAGGGGCTACGAGCAGTACTTC
CDR3aa: CASSPSDRGYEQYF

v_gene: TRBV15
d_gene: TRBD2
len: 13
j_gene: TRBJ2-7
abundance: few
CDR3nt: TGTGCCACCAGGACTAGCGCCTCCTACGAGCAGTACTTC
CDR3aa: CATRTSASYEQYF

v_gene: TRBV30
d_gene: NA
len: 14
j_gene: TRBJ2-2
abundance: NA
CDR3nt: TGTGCCTGGAGTGCGCCCGCGGACACCGGGGAGCTGTTTTTT
CDR3aa: CAWSAPADTGELFF

v_gene: TRBV30
d_gene: TRBD1
len: 15
j_gene: TRBJ1-1
abundance: NA
CDR3nt: TGTGCCTGGAGAACGACAGGGGCGTTTTATACTGAAGCTTTCTTT
CDR3aa: CAWRTTGAFYTEAFF

v_gene: TRBV10-3
d_gene: TRBD2
len: 13
j_gene: TRBJ2-7
abundance: NA
CDR3nt: TGTGCCACCCGGGGGGGGTCCCCCTACGAGCAGTACTTC
CDR3aa: CATRGGSPYEQYF

v_gene: TRBV12-3/TRBV12-4
d_gene: NA
len: 12
j_gene: TRBJ1-2
abundance: NA
CDR3nt: TGTGCCAGCAGTTACAGGGTTAGTGGCTACACCTTC
CDR3aa: CASSYRVSGYTF

v_gene: TRBV7-7
d_gene: NA
len: 13
j_gene: TRBJ1-1
abundance: NA
CDR3nt: TGTGCCAGCAGCTTATTCGTCTACACTGAAGCTTTCTTT
CDR3aa: CASSLFVYTEAFF

v_gene: TRBV7-9
d_gene: NA
len: 16
j_gene: TRBJ2-5
abundance: NA
CDR3nt: TGTGCCAGCAGCCGAAACTACGTAGGGAGTGGAGAGACCCAGTACTTC
CDR3aa: CASSRNYVGSGETQYF

v_gene: TRBV10-1
d_gene: NA
len: 15
j_gene: TRBJ1-1
abundance: NA
CDR3nt: TGCGCCAGCAGTTTGGACCCAACGGGGAACACTGAAGCTTTCTTT
CDR3aa: CASSLDPTGNTEAFF

v_gene: TRBV5-1
d_gene: NA
len: 14
j_gene: TRBJ1-1
abundance: NA
CDR3nt: TGCGCCAGCAGCTTGGAAGGGGGGAACACTGAAGCTTTCTTT
CDR3aa: CASSLEGGNTEAFF

v_gene: TRBV7-2
d_gene: NA
len: 15
j_gene: TRBJ2-1
abundance: once
CDR3nt: TGTGCCAGCAGCTTAGCGGTTTCGGGGGCCAATGAGCAGTTCTTC
CDR3aa: CASSLAVSGANEQFF

v_gene: TRBV5-1
d_gene: NA
len: 15
j_gene: TRBJ2-2
abundance: once
CDR3nt: TGCGCCAGCAGCCCACGGGCTAGCGAGGGCGGGGAGCTGTTTTTT
CDR3aa: CASSPRASEGGELFF

v_gene: TRBV15
d_gene: TRBD1
len: 15
j_gene: TRBJ1-1
abundance: NA
CDR3nt: TGTGCCACCAGCAGTTTGGACAGGGGGCATCGTGTAGCTTTCTTT
CDR3aa: CATSSLDRGHRVAFF

v_gene: TRBV12-3/TRBV12-4
d_gene: NA
len: 13
j_gene: TRBJ2-2
abundance: NA
CDR3nt: TGTGCCAGCAGCCCCGCGAACACCGGGGAGCTGTTTTTT
CDR3aa: CASSPANTGELFF